This is a list of T cell receptor beta chains from one sample in a study of T cell repertoires in cytomegalovirus infection. These receptors have no known antigen. In TCRdb, the reads were re-called with MiXCR into one record per CDR3 protein. The data contain about 920,000 distinct CDR3 sequences, approximately 32% of them singletons. The sequencing here drew on cultured CD8+ T cells from PBMCs, taken from culture after CMV antigen stimulation. Source of these receptors: a human donor in good health (CMV status not recorded). Some clones in this sample may be carry-over from other donors' samples. The CDR3 runs from the conserved cysteine through the conserved F or W. The order of the fields is CDR3 protein, CDR3 DNA, V gene, J gene, D gene, clone size. D genes are given only for firm matches. Part of the rows lack a size; the others show once, few, many or a class for expanded clones.

CDR3: CASSSAADRGQPTYEQYF
DNA: TGTGCCAGCAGTTCCGCGGCGGACAGGGGCCAACCTACCTACGAGCAGTACTTC
V: TRBV11-1
J: TRBJ2-7
D: TRBD1
size: many

CDR3: CASRFIQPGSSYEQYF
DNA: TGTGCCAGCAGGTTCATACAACCTGGAAGCTCCTACGAGCAGTACTTC
V: TRBV6-2/TRBV6-3
J: TRBJ2-7
D: .
size: .

CDR3: CASSGKNQPQHF
DNA: TGTGCCAGCAGCGGGAAAAATCAGCCCCAGCATTTT
V: TRBV7-6
J: TRBJ1-5
D: .
size: .

CDR3: CASSKGDYEQYF
DNA: TGTGCCAGCAGCAAGGGGGACTACGAGCAGTACTTC
V: TRBV7-6
J: TRBJ2-7
D: .
size: many

CDR3: CASGHSGATGNSPLHF
DNA: TGCGCCAGCGGCCATTCAGGGGCAACGGGTAATTCACCCCTCCACTTT
V: TRBV4-3
J: TRBJ1-6
D: .
size: .

CDR3: CASSQDGGLQETQYF
DNA: TGTGCCAGCAGCCAAGACGGGGGACTCCAAGAGACCCAGTACTTC
V: TRBV3-1
J: TRBJ2-5
D: .
size: .

CDR3: CASSQAGTSNQPQHF
DNA: TGCGCCAGCAGCCAAGCAGGGACTAGCAATCAGCCCCAGCATTTT
V: TRBV4-1
J: TRBJ1-5
D: .
size: few

CDR3: CSARLGDRGGTEAFF
DNA: TGCAGTGCTAGATTGGGGGACAGGGGGGGGACTGAAGCTTTCTTT
V: TRBV20-1
J: TRBJ1-1
D: TRBD1
size: .

CDR3: CASSLEAGVQETQYF
DNA: TGTGCTAGCAGCTTAGAGGCGGGGGTACAAGAGACCCAGTACTTC
V: TRBV7-7
J: TRBJ2-5
D: TRBD2
size: few

CDR3: CASSLGPYNQSQHF
DNA: TGTGCCAGCAGCTTAGGGCCATACAATCAGTCCCAGCATTTT
V: TRBV7-2
J: TRBJ1-5
D: .
size: .

CDR3: CASTTRTTGYGYTF
DNA: TGTGCCAGCACCACCCGTACGACGGGCTATGGCTACACCTTC
V: TRBV6-1
J: TRBJ1-2
D: .
size: few

CDR3: CASLDYGFAAEAFF
DNA: TGTGCCAGCCTTGACTATGGGTTTGCCGCTGAAGCTTTCTTT
V: TRBV6-1
J: TRBJ1-1
D: .
size: many

CDR3: CASSLGEDEQFF
DNA: TGTGCCAGCAGCTTAGGGGAGGATGAGCAGTTCTTC
V: TRBV7-6
J: TRBJ2-1
D: .
size: few

CDR3: CSVEDPGQGGDYNEQFF
DNA: TGCAGCGTTGAAGATCCCGGACAGGGAGGGGACTACAATGAGCAGTTCTTC
V: TRBV29-1
J: TRBJ2-1
D: .
size: .

CDR3: CASSYGQGKNQPQHF
DNA: TGTGCCAGCAGTTACGGTCAGGGGAAAAATCAGCCCCAGCATTTT
V: TRBV6-2/TRBV6-3
J: TRBJ1-5
D: .
size: .

CDR3: CASSPGTSKNEQFF
DNA: TGTGCCAGCAGCCCTGGGACTAGCAAGAATGAGCAGTTCTTC
V: TRBV7-6
J: TRBJ2-1
D: TRBD2
size: .

CDR3: CASSPPRVVFTDTQYF
DNA: TGTGCCAGCAGCCCCCCTCGAGTTGTGTTCACAGATACGCAGTATTTT
V: TRBV7-3
J: TRBJ2-3
D: .
size: many

CDR3: CASSLIRYTEAFF
DNA: TGTGCCAGCAGTTTAATAAGGTACACTGAAGCTTTCTTT
V: TRBV28
J: TRBJ1-1
D: .
size: .

CDR3: CASSHVQGAGEKLFF
DNA: TGTGCCAGCAGTCACGTACAGGGGGCGGGGGAAAAACTGTTTTTT
V: TRBV7-3
J: TRBJ1-4
D: TRBD1
size: .

CDR3: CASSIDPTVGSSYNEQFF
DNA: TGTGCCAGTAGTATAGATCCGACAGTGGGGAGTTCCTACAATGAGCAGTTCTTC
V: TRBV19
J: TRBJ2-1
D: .
size: few

CDR3: CASGLERGRSSYNEQFF
DNA: TGTGCTAGTGGTTTGGAGAGGGGACGGAGCTCCTACAATGAGCAGTTCTTC
V: TRBV12-5
J: TRBJ2-1
D: .
size: .

CDR3: CASSLVSGAEYEQYF
DNA: TGTGCTAGCAGCTTAGTTTCAGGGGCTGAATACGAGCAGTACTTC
V: TRBV7-7
J: TRBJ2-7
D: .
size: .

CDR3: CASTGTGGGYTQYF
DNA: TGTGCCAGTACCGGGACAGGGGGTGGATATACGCAGTATTTT
V: TRBV19
J: TRBJ2-3
D: TRBD1
size: .